The next 20 T cell receptor beta chains were all read from a single sample in a study of T cell responses to AZD1222 COVID-19 vaccine. Clones were sequenced by immunoSEQ multiplex PCR, and TCRdb holds only the in-frame ones, with some missing. Seen here are about 180,000 clones, roughly 94% observed once, and the top ten hold around 1.6%. The sample here was peripheral blood, taken 28 days after the second AZD1222 dose. Source of these receptors: an adult who received the AZD1222 COVID-19 vaccine.

This clone was seen once. The genes are TRBV2 and TRBJ2-1; no reliable D call. Trimming removed 1 base from V and 0 bases from J, with 10 bases in between. The CDR3 contains 16 residues. The germline V gene encodes CDR1 SNHLY and CDR2 FYNNEI. This chain's CDR3 is CASSEEPVFSYNEQFF. CDR3 bases: TGTGCCAGCAGTGAAGAGCCGGTTTTCTCCTACAATGAGCAGTTCTTC.

The V and J genes are TRBV3-1 (or the pseudogene TRBV3-2) and TRBJ1-4; TRBD1 might be the D (6 bases). CDR3 length equals 16 residues. V lost 1 base and J lost 0, with 9 bases in between. CDR1 is LGHDT, CDR2 YNNKEL, per germline (reference sequence). The DNA for the CDR3 is TGTGCCAGCAGCCAAGTTGCAGGGGCAACTAATGAAAAACTGTTTTTT. Its protein is CASSQVAGATNEKLFF.

The V and J genes are TRBV4-1 and TRBJ1-4; D is unclear. CDR1 MGHRA and CDR2 YSYEKL come from the germline V gene. V lost 4 bases to trimming and J lost 0 bases, with 15 bases between them. This CDR3 has 17 residues. The CDR3 coding sequence is TGCGCCAGCAGCCCCTTTGGATCGGCAGCAACTAATGAAAAACTGTTTTTT. It encodes CASSPFGSAATNEKLFF.

The CDR3, as DNA: TGTGCCACCAGCCTCGGGGGCATTCAGTACTTC. Residues: CATSLGGIQYF. The chain links TRBV27 to TRBJ2-4; D is perhaps TRBD2 (6 bases). Germline-derived CDR1 and CDR2 are MNHEY and SMNVEV (reference sequence). CDR3 length equals 11 residues. V lost 10 bases, J lost 9 bases, and 13 bases lay in between.

The chain has TRBV18 and TRBJ2-6; a weak D match, TRBD1 (6 bases). There are 18 residues in the CDR3. From germline, CDR1 is KGHSH and CDR2 LQKENI. Trimming shortened V by 1 base and J by 0 bases, and 13 bases separated the two germline ends. In DNA form, the CDR3 reads TGTGCCAGCTCACCACAAGGACAGAGGATCTCTGGGGCCAACGTCCTGACTTTC. Translating gives CASSPQGQRISGANVLTF.

This chain joins TRBV5-1 and TRBJ1-5, with 8 bases aligning to TRBD1. The CDR3 runs to 15 residues. CDR1 is SGHRS and CDR2 is YFSETQ in the germline V gene. V gave up 0 bases and J gave up 2 bases; unmatched junction bases: 1. CDR3 in amino acids: CASSLDRGGNQPQHF. The DNA for the CDR3 is TGCGCCAGCAGCTTGGACAGGGGGGGCAATCAGCCCCAGCATTTT.

This clone occurred once. The rearrangement joins TRBV2 to TRBJ2-5; the D is unclear. The ends were cut back, 0 bases at V and 11 bases at J, with 7 bases in the middle. Germline V lookup: CDR1 SNHLY, CDR2 FYNNEI. The CDR3 has 11 amino acids. CDR3 loop: CASSEAQRQYF. CDR3 nucleotides: TGTGCCAGCAGTGAAGCCCAGCGTCAGTACTTC.

V usage is TRBV20-1 and J usage is TRBJ1-2, with D possibly matching TRBD1 (5 bases). CDR1 and CDR2 (germline): DFQATT, SNEGSKA (reference sequence). V gave up 3 bases and J gave up 6 bases, with 14 bases separating them. The length of the CDR3 is 13 residues. CDR3: CSASRQVGDGYTF. For the CDR3, the DNA is TGCAGTGCTAGTAGGCAGGTAGGGGATGGCTACACCTTC.

This clone was counted once. The chain carries TRBV14 and TRBJ2-2; 9 bases are shared with TRBD2. Trimming took 3 bases from V and 5 from J; bases not matched to a gene: 7. This CDR3 contains 16 residues. From germline, CDR1 is SGHDN and CDR2 FVKESK. The CDR3 nucleotides read TGTGCCAGCAGCCATGTAGCGGGAGTACTAACCGGGGAGCTGTTTTTT. This sequence encodes CASSHVAGVLTGELFF. Looking up the rest from reference TRBV14 and TRBJ2-2 gives the full variable domain: EAGVTQFPSHSVIEKGQTVTLRCDPISGHDNLYWYRRVMGKEIKFLLHFVKESKQDESGMPNNRFLAERTGGTYSTLKVQPAELEDSGVYFCASSHVAGVLTGELFFGEGSRLTVL.

The chain uses TRBV3-1 (or the pseudogene TRBV3-2) and TRBJ2-7, with no clear D. Between the trimmed V and J ends, which lost 0 bases and 5 bases, there was a span of 5 bases. Germline CDR1 reads LGHDT; CDR2 reads YNNKEL (reference sequence). The CDR3 runs 12 residues. The DNA for the CDR3 is TGTGCCAGCAGCCAAGACCCCGACGAGCAGTACTTC. Translated, it gives CASSQDPDEQYF.

This clone was observed once. The CDR3 loop reads CASRALGSYGYTF. The CDR3 DNA sequence: TGTGCCAGCAGGGCCCTTGGTTCTTATGGCTACACCTTC. This chain joins TRBV6-5 and TRBJ1-2; D is ambiguous. V was clipped by 6 bases and J by 5 bases, with 13 bases between them. Germline CDR1 reads MNHEY; CDR2 reads SVGAGI. The CDR3 runs 13 residues.

The chain links TRBV11-2 to TRBJ1-1, with 7 positions matching TRBD1. This CDR3 is 15 amino acids long. The V gene's germline CDR1 is SGHAT and CDR2 FQNNGV. With V trimmed by 4 bases and J by 5 bases, 10 bases remained unmatched. The CDR3 DNA follows: TGTGCCAGCAGCTCCCTTCCAGGGGGAGGTACTGAAGCTTTCTTT. This translates into CASSSLPGGGTEAFF.

The chain joins TRBV2 to TRBJ1-4; 9 bases map to TRBD1. V was clipped by 7 bases and J by 5 bases; unmatched bases: 8. Germline V gives CDR1 SNHLY, CDR2 FYNNEI. CDR3 length: 15 residues. The CDR3 here is CASIFEGTGNEKLFF. DNA for the CDR3: TGTGCCAGCATATTTGAAGGGACAGGGAATGAAAAACTGTTTTTT.

The sample holds one count of this clone. The rearrangement joins TRBV7-8 to TRBJ2-7; D possibly matches TRBD1 or TRBD2 (6 bases each). Germline V gives CDR1 SGHVS, CDR2 FQNEAQ. The CDR3 spans 16 residues. V was pared by 7 bases and J by 2 bases, with 21 bases between. CDR3 DNA sequence: TGTGCCAGCACCAGCGGGTTCCGGGGGCCCACCTACGAGCAGTACTTC. This sequence encodes CASTSGFRGPTYEQYF. Using reference TRBV7-8 and TRBJ2-7 for the parts outside the CDR3, the full variable domain is GAGVSQSPRYKVAKRGQDVALRCDPISGHVSLFWYQQALGQGPEFLTYFQNEAQLDKSGLPSDRFFAERPEGSVSTLKIQRTQQEDSAVYLCASTSGFRGPTYEQYFGPGTRLTVT.

The chain couples TRBV28 to TRBJ2-5; 8 bases map to TRBD2. CDR3 length: 18 residues. Germline V gives CDR1 MDHEN, CDR2 SYDVKM. The V gene end was trimmed by 5 bases and the J gene end by 1 base; junction bases not matched to a gene: 15. CDR3 sequence: CASSTGSSGRVPQETQYF. The CDR3 coding sequence is TGTGCCAGCAGTACCGGCTCTAGCGGGCGTGTACCCCAAGAGACCCAGTACTTC.

On this clone: The junction and the germline gene differ at one end; a read error may be behind it. The chain couples TRBV11-3 to TRBJ2-7, with 7 bases lining up with TRBD1. The CDR3 is 14 amino acids. Germline V lookup: CDR1 SGHNT, CDR2 YENEEA. CDR3 DNA: TGTGCCAGCAGCATAGAGACAGGGTTCTACGAGCAGTACTTC. Amino acid sequence: CASSIETGFYEQYF.

The chain recombines TRBV4-1 with TRBJ1-1; the D is unclear. Germline V gives CDR1 MGHRA, CDR2 YSYEKL. V lost 0 bases and J 0 bases, leaving 11 bases between the germline ends. The CDR3 runs 16 residues. CDR3 in DNA: TGCGCCAGCAGCCAAGATTTCGGCGAAATGAACACTGAAGCTTTCTTT. Amino acids: CASSQDFGEMNTEAFF.

Concerning this clone itself: One junction end disagrees with the germline gene, perhaps due to a read error. The V gene is TRBV7-7, the J gene TRBJ1-4; 7 bases are shared with TRBD1. The germline gives CDR1 SSHAT, CDR2 FNYEAQ (reference sequence). This CDR3 has 15 amino acids. The CDR3 spells CASSLGTATNEKLFF. The CDR3 nucleotides read TGTGCTAGCAGCTTAGGGACAGCAACTAATGAAAAACTGTTTTTT.

V is TRBV29-1 and J is TRBJ1-1; D not certain. Trimming stripped 7 bases from V and 1 base from J, with 10 bases between. In germline, CDR1 is SQVTM, CDR2 ANQGSEA. This CDR3 contains 12 residues. In nucleotides, the CDR3 is TGCAGCGCCGATACGGGGAACACTGAAGCTTTCTTT. Translation gives CSADTGNTEAFF.

The V gene is TRBV7-8, the J gene TRBJ2-2; no reliable D call. Trimming took 5 bases from V and 3 from J, leaving 10 bases between them. The CDR3 consists of 14 residues. Germline-derived CDR1 and CDR2 are SGHVS and FQNEAQ. The CDR3 here is CASSPISYTGELFF. CDR3 sequence (DNA): TGTGCCAGCAGCCCTATTTCCTACACCGGGGAGCTGTTTTTT.